This T cell receptor beta chain is drawn from a study of cytotoxic CD8 clonotypes in ibrutinib-treated CLL. Produced via immunoSEQ multiplex PCR; TCRdb's table is partial and in-frame only. The sample contains approximately 140,000 clones, approximately 77% of which appear only once. The CDR3 contains 15 residues. Germline loops: CDR1 LGHNA, CDR2 YNFKEQ. Trimming left V 0 bases short and J 3 bases short, with 10 bases between. The sample in question was PBMCs, obtained after 12 months of ibrutinib treatment. The receptor was isolated from a human donor with chronic lymphocytic leukemia. This chain links TRBV4-2 with TRBJ2-3; no clear D gene. The CDR3 sequence is CASSQESQETDTQYF. For the CDR3, the DNA is TGTGCCAGCAGCCAAGAAAGTCAGGAGACAGATACGCAGTATTTT.